This T cell receptor beta chain was recovered during a study of beta chain features in type 1 diabetes. Study outcomes and limitations: Within each of all four CD4+ subsets, Type 1 diabetes patients had TCRB CDR3s that were moderately but significantly shorter.

From germline, CDR1 is SQVTM and CDR2 ANQGSEA. The CDR3 loop spans 14 amino acids. The V end was cut by 7 bases, the J end by 3 bases, with 18 bases between. The authors reverse transcribed all of the isolated RNA, so sequencing captured expressed TCRB transcripts. Only in-frame clones appear in the TCRdb table, and some are missing; sequencing was by immunoSEQ multiplex PCR. In the table there are fewer than 30,000 clones, almost 70% of which are singletons. With respect to this clone: The antigen remains undetermined.

The sequencing sample was made of Tregs from blood. The V call is TRBV29-1, the J call TRBJ2-5, with D perhaps matching TRBD1 (6 bases). This sequence was found in a woman aged 40 to 55 in good health. CDR3 in amino acids: CSGSGTSLEETQYF. The CDR3 nucleotides read TGCAGCGGCTCCGGGACATCTTTGGAAGAGACCCAGTACTTC.